Sequencing of this T cell receptor (beta chain) was carried out in a study of blood T cell repertoires in COVID-19. As for the study in general: COVID-19 samples, acute and convalescent, were from the United States, Italy and Spain.

Germline CDR1 is LNHDA and CDR2 is SQIVND (reference sequence). The ends were cut back, 1 base at V and 1 base at J, with 9 bases in the middle. The CDR3 runs 15 residues. Per the authors' pipeline: Amplification with reference gene primers provided the estimates of nucleated cell counts. Sequenced by immunoSEQ multiplex PCR; TCRdb stores in-frame clones only, minus some. The V and J calls and clone size come from that table; D and trimming were worked out from the DNA. The sample has about 70,000 clones, roughly 91% seen once. The specimen sequenced was peripheral blood. The chain couples TRBV19 to TRBJ2-3, with D possibly TRBD2 on 5 matching bases. This receptor was identified in an elderly woman with active or convalescent COVID-19. The CDR3 region is CASSIGGWGTDTQYF. The CDR3 DNA reads TGTGCCAGTAGTATAGGAGGGTGGGGCACAGATACGCAGTATTTT.